This TCR beta chain comes out of a study of T cell repertoires in cytomegalovirus infection. General observations from the study: Ex vivo responses were dominated by HLA-C-restricted CMV-specific TCR beta clonotypes.

The V gene's germline CDR1 is LNHDA and CDR2 SQIVND (reference sequence). Germline trimming cut 6 bases from V and 7 bases from J; bases unmatched to any gene: 3. This CDR3 region has 13 residues. As to this clonotype: Its antigen is unknown.

TCRdb called the reads again in MiXCR, with one record for every CDR3 protein. This sample has about 700,000 distinct CDR3 sequences; around 30% occur once, and the top ten carry over 15%. The sequencing used cultured PBMCs, collected from culture after CMV antigen stimulation. The chain carries TRBV19 and TRBJ2-4; 10 nucleotides line up with TRBD1. This TCR derives from a human donor in good health (CMV status not recorded). Some clones in this sample may be carry-over from other donors' samples. Here the CDR3 reads CASRTGGANIQYF. CDR3 coding DNA: TGTGCCAGTAGGACAGGGGGCGCGAACATTCAGTACTTC. Full variable domain (missing parts from reference TRBV19 and TRBJ2-4): DGGITQSPKYLFRKEGQNVTLSCEQNLNHDAMYWYRQDPGQGLRLIYYSQIVNDFQKGDIAEGYSVSREKKESFPLTVTSAQKNPTAFYLCASRTGGANIQYFGAGTRLSVL.